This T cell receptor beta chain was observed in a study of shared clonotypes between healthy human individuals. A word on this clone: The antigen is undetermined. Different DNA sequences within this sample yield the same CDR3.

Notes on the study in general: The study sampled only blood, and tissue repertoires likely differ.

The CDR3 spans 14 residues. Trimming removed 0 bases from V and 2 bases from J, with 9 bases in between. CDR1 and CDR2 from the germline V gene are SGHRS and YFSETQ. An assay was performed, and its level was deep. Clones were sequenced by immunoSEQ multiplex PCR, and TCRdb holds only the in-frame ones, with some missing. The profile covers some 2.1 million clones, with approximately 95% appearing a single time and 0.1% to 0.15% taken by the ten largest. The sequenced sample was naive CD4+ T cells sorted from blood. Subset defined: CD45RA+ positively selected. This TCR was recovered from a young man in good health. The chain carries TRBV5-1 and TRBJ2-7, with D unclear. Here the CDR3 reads CASSLGTSPYEQYF. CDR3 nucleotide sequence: TGCGCCAGCAGCTTGGGGACGAGTCCCTACGAGCAGTACTTC.